The following is a TCR beta chain sequence with its context. Its target is not known. The PCR ran on 60 Vbeta and 13 Jbeta primers. How the authors handled the data: Unique TCR beta chains totaled some 80 million in a later count, with around 11 million of them shared. Generated by immunoSEQ multiplex PCR, the TCRdb table keeps only in-frame clones and is missing some. Clonal size and the V and J genes are those of that table, whereas D and trimming came from the DNA. The sample consists of under 200,000 clones, about three quarters of them appearing once. The data originate from a study of cytomegalovirus exposure and HLA in healthy donors. Regarding the study as a whole: Indistinguishability led to the exclusion of some V segments, TRBV6-2 and TRBV6-3 included. Later analysis revealed greater clonal expansion in HLA-associated TCR beta chains than in equally common others. What TCR beta sequences reportedly achieved was accurate prediction of HLA-A and HLA-B alleles in most subjects.

The germline V and J ends were trimmed by 8 bases and 10 bases, with 15 bases remaining between them. The CDR3 spans 12 residues. Germline values: CDR1 SGHVS, CDR2 FNYEAQ. This receptor was taken from a woman between 50 and 59 years old in good health and CMV-seropositive. This rearrangement joins TRBV7-6 to TRBJ2-1; perhaps TRBD1 as D (5 bases). Material for sequencing was PBMCs. The CDR3 spells CASSKQGGEQFF. The CDR3 coding sequence is TGTGCCAGCTCAAAGCAGGGCGGCGAGCAGTTCTTC.